This T cell receptor (beta chain) was observed in a study of cytomegalovirus exposure and HLA in healthy donors. To note about this clone: The antigen remains undetermined.

The PCR made use of 60 Vbeta and 13 Jbeta primers. Per the authors' pipeline: As a later analysis found, there were 70 million to 100 million unique TCR beta chains, of which roughly 11 million were shared. Clones were sequenced by immunoSEQ multiplex PCR, and TCRdb holds only the in-frame ones, with some missing. That table gives V, J and clone size, and the DNA gave D and trimming. The top ten hold 3.5% to 4% of the sample, which has approximately 280,000 clones, 80% to 90% seen once. There are 15 residues in the CDR3. CDR1 is SGDLS and CDR2 is YYNGEE in the germline V gene. J gave up 6 bases and V 3 bases, and 5 bases lay outside the gene matches. Study-wide points: Across HLA loci, a later analysis found differing TCR association rates, with DRB1 most and HLA-C fewest.

The clonotype comes from a man aged 35 to 55 in good health and CMV-seropositive. The sample taken for sequencing was PBMCs. V and J are TRBV9 and TRBJ2-2, with 10 bases identical to TRBD2. CDR3 DNA sequence: TGTGCCAGCAGCGCTAGCGGGAGAGTAGCCGGGGAGCTGTTTTTT. It is translated as CASSASGRVAGELFF.